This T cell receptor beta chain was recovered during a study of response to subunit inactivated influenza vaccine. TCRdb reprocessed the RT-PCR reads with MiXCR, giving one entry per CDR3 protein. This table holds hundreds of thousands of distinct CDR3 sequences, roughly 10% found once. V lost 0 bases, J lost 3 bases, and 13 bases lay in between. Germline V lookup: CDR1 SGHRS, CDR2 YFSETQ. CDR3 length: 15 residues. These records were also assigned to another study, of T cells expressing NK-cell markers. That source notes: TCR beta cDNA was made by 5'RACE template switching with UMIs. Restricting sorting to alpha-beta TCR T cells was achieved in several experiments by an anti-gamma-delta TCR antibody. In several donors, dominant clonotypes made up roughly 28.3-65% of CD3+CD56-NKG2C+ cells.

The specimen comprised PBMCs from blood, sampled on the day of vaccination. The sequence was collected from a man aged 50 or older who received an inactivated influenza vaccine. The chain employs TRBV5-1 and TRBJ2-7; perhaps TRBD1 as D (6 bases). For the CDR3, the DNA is TGCGCCAGCAGCTTGGGGGGGACAACGTTCTACGAGCAGTACTTC. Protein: CASSLGGTTFYEQYF.